This T cell receptor beta chain was sequenced in a study of cytomegalovirus exposure and HLA in healthy donors. Study-wide points: Later analysis found that TCR beta chains associated with HLA were more clonally expanded than other, equally common chains.

The PCR contained 60 Vbeta and 13 Jbeta primers. Generated by immunoSEQ multiplex PCR, the TCRdb table keeps only in-frame clones and is missing some. Of some 100,000 clones listed, about 74% are singletons. V dropped 6 bases and J dropped 3 bases, with 14 bases sitting between them. Germline CDR1 and CDR2: SNHLY and FYNNEI. This CDR3 comprises 15 residues. With respect to this clone: Its antigen is still unknown.

The rearrangement uses TRBV2 and TRBJ1-4, with a possible D match to TRBD1 (6 bases). The TCR was taken from a woman aged 45-59 years in good health and CMV-seropositive. Sample: PBMCs. The CDR3 reads CASRVTGRANEKLFF. The CDR3 nucleotides are TGTGCCAGCAGGGTAACAGGGAGGGCTAATGAAAAACTGTTTTTT.